Sequencing of this TCR beta chain was carried out in a study of OX40 agonist ivuxolimab in advanced cancers. On the study more broadly: Cohort: approximately 83% men, mean age about 60, aged about 20 to 79.

Whole-study findings and limits: Both blood CD4+ and CD8+ T cells showed clonal growth by week 6 at 0.1 to 3.0 mg/kg. Among T cells, CD8+ cells averaged more expanded clones than CD4+ cells.

The table lists this clone with a count of one. Its antigen is undetermined. Some clones are missing from TCRdb's copy, which holds only in-frame ones; the method was immunoSEQ multiplex PCR. The sample has approximately 90,000 clones; around 90% are singletons. This receptor was identified in an adult with an advanced solid tumor such as melanoma, head and neck, liver or kidney cancer. The source material was CD4+ or CD8+ T cells sorted from blood, sampled in a trial of the OX40 agonist ivuxolimab.

The CDR3 DNA is TGTGCCAGCAGCGGTTGGGACAGGAGTTCTGGGGCCAACGTCCTGACTTTC. Protein product: CASSGWDRSSGANVLTF. This chain uses TRBV9 with TRBJ2-6, with 8 bases fitting TRBD1. CDR1 is SGDLS and CDR2 is YYNGEE in the germline V gene. The CDR3 spans 17 residues. The J segment lost 1 base and the V segment lost 3 bases, leaving 6 bases of the junction unmatched. The variable domain in full, with the rest retrieved from reference TRBV9 and TRBJ2-6, is DSGVTQTPKHLITATGQRVTLRCSPRSGDLSVYWYQQSLDQGLQFLIQYYNGEERAKGNILERFSAQQFPDLHSELNLSSLELGDSALYFCASSGWDRSSGANVLTFGAGSRLTVL.